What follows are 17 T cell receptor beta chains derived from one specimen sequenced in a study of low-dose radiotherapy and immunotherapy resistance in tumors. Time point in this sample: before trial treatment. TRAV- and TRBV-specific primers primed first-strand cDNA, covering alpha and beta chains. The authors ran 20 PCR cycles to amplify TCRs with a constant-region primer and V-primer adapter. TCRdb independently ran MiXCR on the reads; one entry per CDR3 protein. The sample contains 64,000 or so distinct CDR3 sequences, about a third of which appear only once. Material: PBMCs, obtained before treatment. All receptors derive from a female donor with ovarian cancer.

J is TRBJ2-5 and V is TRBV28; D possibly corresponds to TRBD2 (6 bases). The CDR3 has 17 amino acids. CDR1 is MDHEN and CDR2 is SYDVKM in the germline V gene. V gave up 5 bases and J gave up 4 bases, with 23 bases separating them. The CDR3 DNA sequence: TGTGCCAGCAGTCCCTATGGAGGGACTCGAAGAGGAGAGACCCAGTACTTC. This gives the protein CASSPYGGTRRGETQYF.

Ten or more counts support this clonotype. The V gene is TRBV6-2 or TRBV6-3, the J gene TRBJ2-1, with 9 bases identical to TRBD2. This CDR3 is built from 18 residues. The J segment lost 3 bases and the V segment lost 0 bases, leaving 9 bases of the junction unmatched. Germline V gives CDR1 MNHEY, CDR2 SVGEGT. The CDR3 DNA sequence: TGTGCCAGCAGTTACTCTCCCCCGGCGGGAGGGATCTACAATGAGCAGTTCTTC. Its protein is CASSYSPPAGGIYNEQFF.

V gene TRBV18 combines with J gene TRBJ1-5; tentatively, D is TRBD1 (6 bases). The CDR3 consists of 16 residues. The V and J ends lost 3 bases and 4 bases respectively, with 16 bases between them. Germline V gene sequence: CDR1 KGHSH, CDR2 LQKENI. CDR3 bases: TGTGCCAGCTCACCGGGGGCGGGGCCGATAAATCAGCCCCAGCATTTT. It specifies CASSPGAGPINQPQHF.

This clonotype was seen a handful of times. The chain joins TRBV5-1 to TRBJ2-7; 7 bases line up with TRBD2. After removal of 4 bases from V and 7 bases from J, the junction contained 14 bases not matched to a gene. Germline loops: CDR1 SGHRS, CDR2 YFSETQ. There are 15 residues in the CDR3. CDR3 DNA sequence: TGCGCCAGCAGCCGCCCTCGCGGGGGAAGACTTGAGCAGTACTTC. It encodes CASSRPRGGRLEQYF.

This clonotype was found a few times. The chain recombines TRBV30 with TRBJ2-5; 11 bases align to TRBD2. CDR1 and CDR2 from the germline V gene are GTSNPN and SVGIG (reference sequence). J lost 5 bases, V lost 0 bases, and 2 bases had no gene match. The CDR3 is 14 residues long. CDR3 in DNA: TGTGCCTGGAGTGTACTAGCGGGGGAGGAGACCCAGTACTTC. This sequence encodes CAWSVLAGEETQYF. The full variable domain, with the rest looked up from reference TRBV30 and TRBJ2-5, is SQTIHQWPATLVQPVGSPLSLECTVEGTSNPNLYWYRQAAGRGLQLLFYSVGIGQISSEVPQNLSASRPQDRQFILSSKKLLLSDSGFYLCAWSVLAGEETQYFGPGTRLLVL.

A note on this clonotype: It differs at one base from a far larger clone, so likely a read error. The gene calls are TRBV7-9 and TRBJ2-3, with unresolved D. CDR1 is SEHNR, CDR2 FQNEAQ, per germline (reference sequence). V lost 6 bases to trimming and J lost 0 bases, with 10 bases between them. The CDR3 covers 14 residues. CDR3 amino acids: CASRLPTSTDTQYF. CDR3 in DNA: TGTGCCAGCAGACTCCCGACTAGCACAGATACGCAGTATTTT.

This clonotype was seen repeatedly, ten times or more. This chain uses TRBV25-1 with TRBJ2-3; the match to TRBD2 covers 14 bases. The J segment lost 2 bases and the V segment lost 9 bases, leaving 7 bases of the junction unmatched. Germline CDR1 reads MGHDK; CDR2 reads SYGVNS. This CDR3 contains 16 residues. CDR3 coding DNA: TGTGCCAGTGGACTAGCGGGGGGCCGTGTCACAGATACGCAGTATTTT. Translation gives CASGLAGGRVTDTQYF. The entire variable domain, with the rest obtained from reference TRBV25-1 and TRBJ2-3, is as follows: EADIYQTPRYLVIGTGKKITLECSQTMGHDKMYWYQQDPGMELHLIHYSYGVNSTEKGDLSSESTVSRIRTEHFPLTLESARPSHTSQYLCASGLAGGRVTDTQYFGPGTRLTVL.

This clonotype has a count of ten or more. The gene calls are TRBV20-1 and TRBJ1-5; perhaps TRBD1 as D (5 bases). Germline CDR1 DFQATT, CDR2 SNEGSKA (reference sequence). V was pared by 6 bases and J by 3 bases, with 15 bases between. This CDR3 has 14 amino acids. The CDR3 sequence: CSAAFRGINQPQHF. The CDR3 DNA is TGCAGTGCGGCATTTAGGGGTATCAATCAGCCCCAGCATTTT.

The CDR3 DNA sequence: TGTGCCAGCAGCCCTGACAGGATGAACACCGGGGAGCTGTTTTTT. Its protein is CASSPDRMNTGELFF. This rearrangement joins TRBV11-2 to TRBJ2-2; weak D call: TRBD1 (6 bases). V shed 5 bases and J shed 1 base, with 11 bases lying between them. CDR3 length equals 15 residues. CDR1 and CDR2 from the germline V gene are SGHAT and FQNNGV.

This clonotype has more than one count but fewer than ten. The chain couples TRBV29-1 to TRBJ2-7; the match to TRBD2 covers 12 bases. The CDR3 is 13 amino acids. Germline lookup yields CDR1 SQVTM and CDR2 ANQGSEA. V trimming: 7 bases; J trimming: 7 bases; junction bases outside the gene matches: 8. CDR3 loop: CSARLAGVREQYF. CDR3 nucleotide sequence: TGCAGCGCGCGACTAGCGGGAGTAAGGGAGCAGTACTTC.

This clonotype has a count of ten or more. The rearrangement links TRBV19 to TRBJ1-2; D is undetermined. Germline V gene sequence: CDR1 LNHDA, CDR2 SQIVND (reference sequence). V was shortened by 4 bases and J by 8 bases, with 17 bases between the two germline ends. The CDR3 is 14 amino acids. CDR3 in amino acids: CASSTPSSRGGYTF. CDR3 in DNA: TGTGCCAGTAGTACGCCCTCGAGTCGTGGGGGCTACACCTTC.

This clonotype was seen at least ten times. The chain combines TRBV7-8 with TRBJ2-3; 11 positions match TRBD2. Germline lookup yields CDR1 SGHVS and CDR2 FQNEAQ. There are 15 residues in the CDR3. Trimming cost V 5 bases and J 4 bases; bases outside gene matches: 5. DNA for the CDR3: TGTGCCAGCAGCGCACTAGCGGGGGCCCCAGATACGCAGTATTTT. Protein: CASSALAGAPDTQYF. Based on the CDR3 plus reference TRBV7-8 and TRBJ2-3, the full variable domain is GAGVSQSPRYKVAKRGQDVALRCDPISGHVSLFWYQQALGQGPEFLTYFQNEAQLDKSGLPSDRFFAERPEGSVSTLKIQRTQQEDSAVYLCASSALAGAPDTQYFGPGTRLTVL.

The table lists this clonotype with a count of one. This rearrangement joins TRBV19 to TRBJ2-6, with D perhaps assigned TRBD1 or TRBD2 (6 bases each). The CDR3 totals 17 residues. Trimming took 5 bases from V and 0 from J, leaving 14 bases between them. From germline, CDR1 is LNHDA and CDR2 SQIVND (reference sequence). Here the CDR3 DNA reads TGTGCCAGTAGTCCCAGGGGAGGTTCCTCTGGGGCCAACGTCCTGACTTTC. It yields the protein CASSPRGGSSGANVLTF. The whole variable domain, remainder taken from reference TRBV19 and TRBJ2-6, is DGGITQSPKYLFRKEGQNVTLSCEQNLNHDAMYWYRQDPGQGLRLIYYSQIVNDFQKGDIAEGYSVSREKKESFPLTVTSAQKNPTAFYLCASSPRGGSSGANVLTFGAGSRLTVL.

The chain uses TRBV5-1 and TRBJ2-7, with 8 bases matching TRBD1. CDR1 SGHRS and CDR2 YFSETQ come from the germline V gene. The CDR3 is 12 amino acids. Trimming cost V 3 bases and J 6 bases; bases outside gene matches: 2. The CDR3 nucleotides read TGCGCCAGCAGCTACGGACAGGGCGAGCAGTACTTC. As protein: CASSYGQGEQYF.

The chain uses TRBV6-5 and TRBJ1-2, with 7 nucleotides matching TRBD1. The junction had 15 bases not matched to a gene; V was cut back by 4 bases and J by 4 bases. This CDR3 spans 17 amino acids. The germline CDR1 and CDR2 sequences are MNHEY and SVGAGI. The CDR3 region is CASSSPGQPLGSYGYTF. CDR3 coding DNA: TGTGCCAGCAGTTCGCCGGGACAGCCATTGGGGTCCTATGGCTACACCTTC.

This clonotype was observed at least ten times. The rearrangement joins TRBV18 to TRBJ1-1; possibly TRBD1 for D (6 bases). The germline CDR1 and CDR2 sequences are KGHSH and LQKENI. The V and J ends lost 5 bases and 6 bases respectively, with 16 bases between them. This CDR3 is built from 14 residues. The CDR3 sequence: CASSVHRGQPEAFF. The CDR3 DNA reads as TGTGCCAGCTCAGTCCACCGGGGGCAGCCTGAAGCTTTCTTT. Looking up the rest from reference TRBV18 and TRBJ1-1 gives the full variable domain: NAGVMQNPRHLVRRRGQEARLRCSPMKGHSHVYWYRQLPEEGLKFMVYLQKENIIDESGMPKERFSAEFPKEGPSILRIQQVVRGDSAAYFCASSVHRGQPEAFFGQGTRLTVV.

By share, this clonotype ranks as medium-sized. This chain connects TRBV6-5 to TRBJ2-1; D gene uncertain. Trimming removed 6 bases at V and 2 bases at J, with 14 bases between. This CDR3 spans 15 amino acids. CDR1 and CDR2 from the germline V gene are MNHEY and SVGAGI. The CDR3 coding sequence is TGTGCCAGCAGCCGTCCGGACCTTGCCTACAATGAGCAGTTCTTC. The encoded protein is CASSRPDLAYNEQFF.